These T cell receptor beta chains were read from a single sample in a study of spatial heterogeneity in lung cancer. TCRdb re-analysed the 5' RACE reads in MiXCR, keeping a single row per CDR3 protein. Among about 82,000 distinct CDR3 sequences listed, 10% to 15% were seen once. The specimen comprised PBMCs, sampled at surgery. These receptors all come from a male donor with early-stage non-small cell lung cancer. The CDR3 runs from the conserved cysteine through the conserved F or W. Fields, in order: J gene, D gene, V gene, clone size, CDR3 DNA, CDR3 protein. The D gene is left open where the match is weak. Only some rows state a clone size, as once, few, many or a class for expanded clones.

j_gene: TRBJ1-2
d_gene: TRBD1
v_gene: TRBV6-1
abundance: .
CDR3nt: TGTGCCAGCAGTGAAAAGGGGGCGTTCGATGGCTACACCTTC
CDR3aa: CASSEKGAFDGYTF

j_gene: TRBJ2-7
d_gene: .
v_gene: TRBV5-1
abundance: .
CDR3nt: TGCGCCAGCAGCTCCACAGGGCCGACAGAGCAGTACTTC
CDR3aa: CASSSTGPTEQYF

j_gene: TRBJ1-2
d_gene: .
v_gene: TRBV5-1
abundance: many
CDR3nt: TGCGCCAGCAGCTTGGCCGCAGGAGTGGAATTCGGCTACACCTTC
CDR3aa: CASSLAAGVEFGYTF

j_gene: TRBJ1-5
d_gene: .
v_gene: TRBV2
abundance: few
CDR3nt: TGTGCCAGCAGTGTAAGGGACGGCGGAAATCAGCCCCAGCATTTT
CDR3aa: CASSVRDGGNQPQHF

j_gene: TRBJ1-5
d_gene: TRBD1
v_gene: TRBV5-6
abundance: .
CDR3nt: TGTGCCAGCAGCTCAGGCAGGGGGCTGAGTCAGCCCCAGCATTTT
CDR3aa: CASSSGRGLSQPQHF

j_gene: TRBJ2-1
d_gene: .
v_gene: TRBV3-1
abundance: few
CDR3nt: TGTGCCACCCAGGGGGAGGATTACAATGAGCAGTTCTTC
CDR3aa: CATQGEDYNEQFF

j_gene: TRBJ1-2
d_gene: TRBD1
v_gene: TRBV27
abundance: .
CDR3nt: TGTGCCAGCAGTTATAACCCCGGGACAGGGTCGCGCGGTGGCTACACCTTC
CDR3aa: CASSYNPGTGSRGGYTF

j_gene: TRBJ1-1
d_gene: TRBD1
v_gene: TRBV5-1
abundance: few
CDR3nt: TGCGCCAGCAGCTTCGGGACAGCAAGGAACACTGAAGCTTTCTTT
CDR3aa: CASSFGTARNTEAFF

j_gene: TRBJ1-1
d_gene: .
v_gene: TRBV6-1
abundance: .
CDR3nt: TGTGCCAGCAAAGAGGGGCAGGGCACTGAAGCTTTCTTT
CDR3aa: CASKEGQGTEAFF

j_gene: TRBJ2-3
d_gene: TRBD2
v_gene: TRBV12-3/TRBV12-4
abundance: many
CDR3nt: TGTGCCAGCAGTCTTAGCGGGGGGGCCTTGGATACGCAGTATTTT
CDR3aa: CASSLSGGALDTQYF

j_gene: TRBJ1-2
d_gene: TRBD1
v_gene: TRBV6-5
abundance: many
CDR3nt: TGTGCCAGCAGGAAGACAGGGCCTAACTATGGCTACACCTTC
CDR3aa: CASRKTGPNYGYTF

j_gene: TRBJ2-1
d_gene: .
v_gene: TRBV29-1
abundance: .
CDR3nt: TGCAGCGTTGAGGGGGACCCGCGGGTTGAGCAGTTCTTC
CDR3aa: CSVEGDPRVEQFF

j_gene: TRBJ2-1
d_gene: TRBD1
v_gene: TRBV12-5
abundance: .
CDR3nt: TGTGCTAGTGGTATCGGACAGGGGGCCCCCCCGTACAATGAGCAGTTCTTC
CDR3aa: CASGIGQGAPPYNEQFF

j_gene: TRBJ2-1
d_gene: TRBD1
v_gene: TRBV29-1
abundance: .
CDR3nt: TGCAGCGTTATGGCCAGGGGGGAGCAGTTCTTC
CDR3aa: CSVMARGEQFF

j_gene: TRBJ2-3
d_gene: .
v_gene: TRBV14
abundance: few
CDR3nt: TGTGCCAGCAGCCAAGCGGGACAACCTTATACGCAGTATTTT
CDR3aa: CASSQAGQPYTQYF

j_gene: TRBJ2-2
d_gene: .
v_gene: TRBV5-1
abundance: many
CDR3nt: TGCGCCAGCAGCTTGGCACCTCGAGGCGGGGAGCTGTTTTTT
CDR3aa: CASSLAPRGGELFF

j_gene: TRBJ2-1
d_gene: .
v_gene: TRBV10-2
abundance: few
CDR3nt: TGCGCCAGCAGTGAGTCGAAACTCGGGGCCGAGTTCTTC
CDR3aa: CASSESKLGAEFF

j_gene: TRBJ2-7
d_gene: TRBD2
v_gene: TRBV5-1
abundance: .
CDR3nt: TGCGCCAGCAGCTTACTTAGCGGGACCTTTAAGGAGCAGTACTTC
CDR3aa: CASSLLSGTFKEQYF

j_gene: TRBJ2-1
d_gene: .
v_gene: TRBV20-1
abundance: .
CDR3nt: TGCAGTGCTAGAAGGGCAGGGACCTTTGAGTACAATGAGCAGTTCTTC
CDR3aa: CSARRAGTFEYNEQFF

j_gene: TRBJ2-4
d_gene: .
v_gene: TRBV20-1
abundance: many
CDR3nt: TGCAGTGCTTTCCAAAGGGACTTCGTCAAAAACATTCAGTACTTC
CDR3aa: CSAFQRDFVKNIQYF

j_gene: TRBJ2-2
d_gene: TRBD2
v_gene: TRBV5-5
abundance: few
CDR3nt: TGTGCCAGCAGCTTAGGACTAGCGGGACGTCACACCGGGGAGCTGTTTTTT
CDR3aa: CASSLGLAGRHTGELFF

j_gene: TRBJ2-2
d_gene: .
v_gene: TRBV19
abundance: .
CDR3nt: TGTGCCAGTCCCGATGTTACCGGGGAGCTGTTTTTT
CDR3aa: CASPDVTGELFF

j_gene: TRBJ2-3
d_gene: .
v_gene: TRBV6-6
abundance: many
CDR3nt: TGTGCCAGCAATACTCGGGATACGCAGTATTTT
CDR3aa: CASNTRDTQYF

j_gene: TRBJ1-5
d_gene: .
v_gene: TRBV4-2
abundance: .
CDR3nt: TGTGCCAGCAGCCAAGATACGGCCGGTCGTTGGCCCCAGCATTTT
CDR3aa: CASSQDTAGRWPQHF

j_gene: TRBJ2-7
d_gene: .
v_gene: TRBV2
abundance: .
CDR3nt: TGTGCCAGCAGTAAAGGGGGGAACGAGCAGTACTTC
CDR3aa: CASSKGGNEQYF

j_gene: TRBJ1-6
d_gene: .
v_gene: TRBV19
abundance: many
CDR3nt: TGTGCCAGTAGTATAGTCGAGCCGGCGTCCTATAATTCACCCCTCCACTTT
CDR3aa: CASSIVEPASYNSPLHF

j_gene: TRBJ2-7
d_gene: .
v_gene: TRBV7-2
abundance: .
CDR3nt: TGTGCCAGCAGCTTACTGGCGGACGTTCTCTACGAGCAGTACTTC
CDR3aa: CASSLLADVLYEQYF